This TCR beta chain was captured by sequencing in a study of T cell responses to AZD1222 COVID-19 vaccine. This clone was counted a few times. Its antigen is unknown. The ends lost 4 bases at V and 1 base at J; junction bases unmatched: 7. CDR3 length: 14 residues. Germline CDR1 GTSNPN, CDR2 SVGIG (reference sequence). Study-wide points: Repertoires were obtained solely post-peak T cell response. A mostly white British donor set with more females was recruited, and clonal diversity was possibly underestimated.

Using immunoSEQ multiplex PCR, the repertoire was profiled, and TCRdb retains in-frame clones only, with some absent. This table holds about 79,000 clones, 80% found once. The receptor comes from an adult in good health. Sequencing was performed on peripheral blood, taken on day 0 of AZD1222 vaccination. The chain employs TRBV30 and TRBJ2-7; 7 bases are shared with TRBD2. The CDR3 spells CAWKRREFSYEQYF. The CDR3, as DNA: TGTGCCTGGAAGAGGCGGGAGTTTTCCTACGAGCAGTACTTC.